The rows below give T cell receptor beta chains drawn from one sample of a study of T cell changes during pregnancy in multiple sclerosis. Clones were read by immunoSEQ multiplex PCR, and TCRdb kept only the in-frame ones, dropping some. In the table there are around 78,000 clones, around 91% of which are singletons. Material: peripheral blood, obtained in the third trimester of pregnancy. The source is a female donor in good health, enrolled as a control in a pregnancy study. Each CDR3 is given without its conserved first and last residue.

v_gene	j_gene	CDR3aa
TRBV27	TRBJ2-3	ASGYSFTDTQY
TRBV7-8	TRBJ1-6	ASSFGTGDSPLH
TRBV29-1	TRBJ1-6	SVGKQNNSPLH
TRBV29-1	TRBJ1-2	SARTGSNYGYT
TRBV11-2	TRBJ2-4	ASSPVAGYKDIQY
TRBV15	TRBJ2-1	ATSKPRDSVSYNEQF
TRBV19	TRBJ1-4	ASRNRGQRNEKLF
TRBV2	TRBJ1-5	ASRQGYGGNQPQH
TRBV4-3	TRBJ1-2	ASSSRPGYGYT
TRBV28	TRBJ1-6	ASSSLGQGDSPLH
TRBV30	TRBJ2-7	AWRDSGSYEQY
TRBV19	TRBJ1-1	ASRTWGGLDTEAF
TRBV5-5	TRBJ2-5	ASSRGLVQETQY
TRBV7-2	TRBJ1-2	ASSLPRDRAYGYT
TRBV6-6	TRBJ1-1	ASSYYTGGVTEAF
TRBV28	TRBJ1-2	ASSFHRTGYRGQNYGYT
TRBV4-3	TRBJ2-3	ASSQAGGYTDTQY
TRBV11-2	TRBJ2-5	ASSQGYMETQY
TRBV10-3	TRBJ1-4	AISEDRDTATNEKLF
TRBV4-3	TRBJ2-7	ASSQMVGGPGEQY
TRBV10-3	TRBJ1-5	AISLDRGNQPQH
TRBV5-6	TRBJ1-1	ASASRGLGGTEAF
TRBV5-4	TRBJ2-7	ASSGNRVGSEQY
TRBV28	TRBJ1-5	ASSLGQGFNQPQH
TRBV7-8	TRBJ1-4	ASSLVEWDEKLF
TRBV27	TRBJ2-7	ASSWVAGDYEQY
TRBV4-1	TRBJ1-2	ASSQPGLLFPPNYGYT
TRBV7-9	TRBJ1-1	ASLELNTEAF
TRBV5-5	TRBJ2-3	ASNPRRSGDRTDTQY
TRBV18	TRBJ1-1	ASSPLEYTEAF
TRBV28	TRBJ1-5	ASSFGHYQPQH
TRBV18	TRBJ1-5	ASSFSAGAGNQPQH
TRBV25-1	TRBJ1-1	ASSDVQAGSFNTEAF
TRBV27	TRBJ2-5	ASSFLGQGEETQY
TRBV6-1	TRBJ2-5	ASSDSRLAQETQY
TRBV7-2	TRBJ2-3	ASSLDPNTRPDTQY
TRBV7-2	TRBJ2-5	ASSLAGHRETQY
TRBV6-5	TRBJ2-7	ASSPPLGGSYEQY
TRBV7-8	TRBJ1-1	ASTSQGAGTEAF
TRBV28	TRBJ1-2	AIKRSLGSYGYT
TRBV18	TRBJ1-4	ASSPFSGTGRTGREKLF
TRBV9	TRBJ1-3	ASSPDTFSGNTIY
TRBV25-1	TRBJ1-6	ASRGTTISSSYNSPLH
TRBV5-1	TRBJ2-2	ASSRDRGENTGELF
TRBV27	TRBJ2-7	ASSLSGRAYEQY
TRBV6-5	TRBJ1-5	ASSPDRGSNQPQH
TRBV7-9	TRBJ2-7	ASRPTGQIYEQY
TRBV2	TRBJ2-7	ASRQGANAYEQY
TRBV19	TRBJ1-4	ASSRSIGGEKLF
TRBV9	TRBJ1-2	ASSLRAGQMHGYT
TRBV19	TRBJ1-4	ASTRPETNEKLF
TRBV6-1	TRBJ2-7	ASSDELAGSYEQY
TRBV12-5	TRBJ1-1	ASGLVAGGLGTEAF
TRBV6-1	TRBJ1-5	ASTRGSNQPQH
TRBV15	TRBJ1-6	ATQGTEDSPLH
TRBV2	TRBJ2-5	ASRDTNQETQY